Included here is one T cell receptor beta chain sequence, with context. The source of the sample is a study of PD-L1 blockade in urothelial cancer. Produced via immunoSEQ multiplex PCR; TCRdb's table is partial and in-frame only. The sample yields about 43,000 clones, approximately 90% seen once. The sequencing here drew on PBMCs, taken around atezolizumab (anti-PD-L1) treatment. The source is a woman aged 55-70 years with urothelial cancer.

The CDR3 nucleotides are TGTGCCAGCAGCGTAGAACCTGACGGGAGGGTTTACGAGCAGTACTTC. This encodes CASSVEPDGRVYEQYF. The chain carries TRBV9 and TRBJ2-7; 8 bases map to TRBD2. The germline CDR1 and CDR2 sequences are SGDLS and YYNGEE. After removal of 0 bases from V and 4 bases from J, the junction contained 9 bases not matched to a gene. This CDR3 is built from 16 residues.